This T cell receptor beta chain was sequenced for a study of blood T cell repertoires in COVID-19. With 11 bases removed from V and 0 bases from J, the gap between germline ends came to 13 bases. CDR1 is MDHEN and CDR2 is SYDVKM in the germline V gene. This CDR3 contains 14 residues. TCRdb's copy holds only in-frame clones and misses some; the assay was immunoSEQ multiplex PCR. The sample has around 140,000 clones; 86% are singletons. Grouping used clinical history reported by participants in a survey and questionnaire. J is TRBJ1-4 and V is TRBV28; D unresolved. The source of this sequence is a man aged 45 to 65 who had recovered from COVID-19. The sample consisted of PBMCs or T cells enriched from blood (not recorded which). The CDR3 DNA reads TGTGCCGGAGGGTCTTCCTCAACTAATGAAAAACTGTTTTTT. Its translation is CAGGSSSTNEKLFF.